Here is one T cell receptor beta chain with its context. These data originate in a study of blood T cell repertoires in COVID-19. Study-wide background: The cDNA or gDNA used as material had been derived from T cells, B-cell-depleted T cells, or PBMCs.

Measured with immunoSEQ multiplex PCR; TCRdb has only the in-frame clones, and not every one. This sample carries about 21,000 clones, about four fifths of them seen once, and the ten largest clones take around 50%. Germline V gene lookup returns CDR1 MGHDK and CDR2 SYGVNS. This CDR3 has 16 amino acids. V lost 3 bases, J lost 3 bases, and 17 bases lay in between. The clonotype originates from an elderly man with acute or convalescent COVID-19. Sample: peripheral blood. The chain carries TRBV25-1 and TRBJ1-1, with TRBD1 as a possible D gene (6 bases). DNA for the CDR3: TGTGCCAGCAGTGAGGTGGGCTCGGCAGGGGACACTGAAGCTTTCTTT. It codes for CASSEVGSAGDTEAFF. Full variable domain (missing parts from reference TRBV25-1 and TRBJ1-1): EADIYQTPRYLVIGTGKKITLECSQTMGHDKMYWYQQDPGMELHLIHYSYGVNSTEKGDLSSESTVSRIRTEHFPLTLESARPSHTSQYLCASSEVGSAGDTEAFFGQGTRLTVV.